This note documents a single TCR beta chain sequence. Its antigen is unidentified. This record comes from a study of T cells in Graves' hyperthyroidism and ophthalmopathy. Study conclusions and caveats: With a median lead of 6.5 months before onset, the model predicted ophthalmopathy. Ophthalmopathy stood apart from stable hyperthyroidism in a 13 V-J model.

The investigators amplified TCR beta CDR3 regions from RNA transcripts. An initial round of RT-PCR targeting the TCR CDR3 relied on the HTBI primer set. One entry per CDR3 protein results from TCRdb running MiXCR on the multiplex PCR reads. The sample records about 500,000 distinct CDR3 sequences, 14% being singletons. Losses at the gene ends were 1 base for V and 4 bases for J; bases not matched to a gene: 10. The CDR3 is 15 amino acids. Per germline, CDR1 DFQATT and CDR2 SNEGSKA (reference sequence). The sequenced sample was blood. This chain links TRBV20-1 with TRBJ2-7, with TRBD2 matching over 7 bases. The TCR sequence derives from a woman between 18 and 29 years old with Graves' hyperthyroidism. This CDR3 is CSARGLREAGYEQYF. As DNA, the CDR3 is TGCAGTGCTAGAGGCCTTCGGGAGGCGGGTTACGAGCAGTACTTC.